This passage covers 27 T cell receptor beta chains from one sample sequenced in a study of tumor-infiltrating lymphocytes in primary liver carcinoma. A constant-region primer primed TCR beta cDNA synthesis from 400 to 600 ng of total RNA. Libraries covering TCR beta were generated through three nested multiplex PCR rounds (using a slightly modified ARM-PCR). In the first two PCR rounds, TRBV1-TRBV30 forward primers were paired with a C-beta reverse primer, and each round lasted about 9 cycles. TCRdb processed the multiplex PCR reads anew with MiXCR; each CDR3 protein has one entry. The sample lists 45,000 or so distinct CDR3 sequences; 73% were seen once. Co-extraction of both nucleic acids (RNA and DNA) used 20-30 mg of unsorted bulk tissue. The sequenced sample consisted of liver tumor tissue from sampling region 2. Subset noted: tumor region T2, inferior pole. These receptors came from a man in his forties with primary liver carcinoma and hepatitis B virus infection.

The sample holds a few counts of this clonotype. V is TRBV14 and J is TRBJ2-1, with a weak D call TRBD2 (5 bases). Germline CDR1 SGHDN, CDR2 FVKESK. The CDR3 consists of 15 residues. V was shortened by 5 bases and J by 3 bases, with 14 bases between the two germline ends. In DNA form, the CDR3 reads TGTGCCAGCAGCACGGTAGGAGGAAACTACAATGAGCAGTTCTTC. Its translation: CASSTVGGNYNEQFF.

The genes are TRBV5-4 and TRBJ2-5; D might be TRBD1 (5 bases). The length of the CDR3 is 15 residues. Germline V CDR1 and CDR2: SGHNT, YYREEE (reference sequence). The CDR3 loop reads CVTSLNSDSQETQYF. In DNA form, the CDR3 reads TGTGTCACCAGCTTGAACTCTGACAGTCAAGAGACCCAGTACTTC.

This clonotype was seen many times. Possible read error: a much larger clone is one base away. The V call is TRBV7-8, the J call TRBJ1-2; no firm D call. The CDR3 is made up of 12 amino acids. The V and J ends lost 3 bases and 7 bases respectively, with 9 bases between them. Germline V CDR1 and CDR2: SGHVS, FQNEAQ. CDR3 sequence (DNA): TGTGCCAGCAGCTTCCTCGGGCTTGGCTACACCTTC. Its protein is CASSFLGLGYTF.

This clonotype was detected ten times or more. The genes are TRBV29-1 and TRBJ2-2; 12 bases fit TRBD1. V trimming: 5 bases; J trimming: 6 bases; junction bases outside the gene matches: 7. In germline, CDR1 is SQVTM, CDR2 ANQGSEA. CDR3 size: 15 residues. The CDR3 nucleotides are TGCAGCGTTCAACCGGGACAGGGGGCTGCCGGGGAGCTGTTTTTT. This gives the protein CSVQPGQGAAGELFF.

About this clonotype itself: The junction departs from germline at one end; a sequencing error may be responsible. The V and J genes are TRBV4-1 and TRBJ1-2; D remains ambiguous. CDR1 is MGHRA and CDR2 is YSYEKL in the germline V gene. The CDR3 length is 15 residues. Written as DNA, the CDR3 is TGCACCAGCAGCCCGTCTACTGGACCCAACTATGGCTACACCTTC. This gives the protein CTSSPSTGPNYGYTF.

Turning to this clonotype: Relative to the germline gene, one junction end is altered; a read error may explain this. The J gene is TRBJ2-1, the V gene TRBV11-2; TRBD2 aligns across 7 bases. The CDR3 has 15 amino acids. CDR1 is SGHAT and CDR2 is FQNNGV in the germline V gene. The CDR3 DNA is TGTACCAGCGGCTTTAGCGGGCCGCTCGACAATGAGCAGTTCTTC. Translation: CTSGFSGPLDNEQFF.

The rearrangement joins TRBV6-2 or TRBV6-3 to TRBJ2-7; D possibly uses TRBD1 or TRBD2 (5 bases each). V gave up 6 bases and J gave up 5 bases, with 17 bases separating them. Looked up from germline, CDR1 is MNHEY and CDR2 is SVGEGT. The CDR3 has 14 amino acids. The CDR3: CASSLRGRVHEQYF. CDR3 nucleotide sequence: TGTGCCAGCAGCCTCCGGGGCAGAGTCCACGAGCAGTACTTC.

On this clonotype: An end of the junction differs from the germline gene, which may be a read error. The rearrangement joins TRBV11-2 to TRBJ2-1, with 7 bases aligning to TRBD2. The CDR3 has 15 residues. Germline-derived CDR1 and CDR2 are SGHAT and FQNNGV. CDR3 residues: CASSLGGGLINEQFF. CDR3 in DNA: TGTGCCAGCAGTTTAGGTGGGGGACTAATCAATGAGCAGTTCTTC.

This clonotype has only a few counts. A much larger clone sits a single nucleotide away, making a read error possible. The rearrangement uses TRBV5-1 and TRBJ2-7; D not certain. CDR1 is SGHRS and CDR2 is YFSETQ in the germline V gene. This CDR3 is 14 amino acids long. CDR3 bases: TGCGCCAGCAGCCCGGATAGGGCCCCCTACAAGCAGTACTTC. Its translation is CASSPDRAPYKQYF.

The table lists this clonotype with many counts. This chain connects TRBV28 to TRBJ2-5, with no clear D. This CDR3 is 15 amino acids long. The germline V gene has CDR1 MDHEN and CDR2 SYDVKM. V lost 6 bases and J 0 bases, leaving 14 bases between the germline ends. The CDR3 DNA reads TGTGCCAGCAGCTCTTCGTCTGGGTACCAAGAGACCCAGTACTTC. It is translated as CASSSSSGYQETQYF.

Turning to this clonotype: Relative to the germline gene, one junction end is altered; a read error may explain this. The chain recombines TRBV11-2 with TRBJ2-6; the D is unclear. The CDR3 consists of 18 residues. Per germline, CDR1 SGHAT and CDR2 FQNNGV. Here the CDR3 reads CASSSWIPNLSEANVLTF. The CDR3 coding sequence is TGTGCCAGCAGCAGCTGGATACCAAATCTCTCTGAGGCCAACGTCCTGACTTTC. Full variable domain (rest looked up from reference TRBV11-2 and TRBJ2-6): EAGVAQSPRYKIIEKRQSVAFWCNPISGHATLYWYQQILGQGPKLLIQFQNNGVVDDSQLPKDRFSAERLKGVDSTLKIQPAKLEDSAVYLCASSSWIPNLSEANVLTFGAGSRLTVL.

This rearrangement joins TRBV11-1 to TRBJ2-4; D call uncertain. There are 17 residues in the CDR3. Germline-derived CDR1 and CDR2 are SGHAT and FQDESV (reference sequence). V was shortened by 5 bases and J by 0 bases, with 17 bases between the two germline ends. CDR3 sequence: CASSPWTSPGAKNIQYF. The CDR3 nucleotides read TGTGCCAGCAGCCCTTGGACGAGTCCGGGAGCCAAAAACATTCAGTACTTC.

This clonotype was recorded only once. The junction shows a germline mismatch at one end, possibly a read error. The gene calls are TRBV11-2 and TRBJ2-1; no reliable D call. Germline values: CDR1 SGHAT, CDR2 FQNNGV. The CDR3 is made up of 11 amino acids. Here the CDR3 reads CTSSYDWEQFF. In nucleotides, the CDR3 is TGTACCAGCAGCTATGACTGGGAGCAGTTCTTC.

As for this clonotype: The junction departs from germline at one end; a sequencing error may be responsible. This chain connects TRBV14 to TRBJ2-1; D ambiguous. The length of the CDR3 is 16 residues. Germline assignment: CDR1 SGHDN and CDR2 FVKESK. The CDR3 nucleotides read TGTGCAAGCAGTGCCGTAGCAGGATGGGTAAACAATGAGGAGTTCTTC. Protein product: CASSAVAGWVNNEEFF.

About this clonotype itself: A read error may account for a junction end that differs from germline. The gene calls are TRBV11-3 and TRBJ2-1; D is uncertain. This CDR3 has 15 residues. Per germline, CDR1 SGHNT and CDR2 YENEEA. CDR3 residues: CASSRTRNTYNEQFF. CDR3 bases: TGTGCCAGTAGCCGTACCCGAAACACCTACAATGAGCAATTCTTC.

With respect to this clonotype: At one end, the junction sequence differs from germline, possibly due to a read error. The chain is built from TRBV30 and TRBJ1-1; a weak D match, TRBD1 (6 bases). Germline assignment: CDR1 GTSNPN and CDR2 SVGIG (reference sequence). The CDR3 runs 13 residues. CDR3 loop: CAWSGDRRAEAFF. CDR3 DNA: TGTGCCTGGAGCGGAGACAGGCGCGCTGAGGCTTTCTTT. The full variable domain, in which reference TRBV30 and TRBJ1-1 provide the parts outside the CDR3, is SQTIHQWPATLVQPVGSPLSLECTVEGTSNPNLYWYRQAAGRGLQLLFYSVGIGQISSEVPQNLSASRPQDRQFILSSKKLLLSDSGFYLCAWSGDRRAEAFFGQGTRLTVV.

As concerns this clonotype: One junction end disagrees with the germline gene, perhaps due to a read error. The chain recombines TRBV5-4 with TRBJ2-1, with D unclear. Germline values: CDR1 SGHNT, CDR2 YYREEE (reference sequence). The CDR3 runs 11 residues. The CDR3 DNA is TGTGCCAGCAGATGGCGCGATGAGCAATTCTTC. Encoded protein: CASRWRDEQFF.

Ten or more counts support this clonotype. The chain combines TRBV19 with TRBJ2-6; D is ambiguous. Germline assignment: CDR1 LNHDA and CDR2 SQIVND (reference sequence). The CDR3 spans 15 residues. V gave up 1 base and J gave up 1 base, with 5 bases separating them. CDR3 in amino acids: CASSIVMSGANVLTF. CDR3 in DNA: TGTGCCAGTAGTATAGTGATGTCTGGGGCCAACGTCCTGACTTTC.

Notes on this clonotype: One base away lies a much larger clone, so this may be a sequencing read error. The chain joins TRBV2 to TRBJ1-1, with 11 bases matching TRBD1. The V gene end was trimmed by 4 bases and the J gene end by 4 bases; junction bases not matched to a gene: 5. The CDR3 consists of 15 residues. Germline loops: CDR1 SNHLY, CDR2 FYNNEI. In nucleotides, the CDR3 is TGTGCCAGCAGTGTACTGGGGACAGGGGGCACTGAAGCTTTCTTT. It is translated as CASSVLGTGGTEAFF.

This clonotype was picked up one time. Compared with germline, one end of the junction differs, possibly owing to a read error. This chain joins TRBV29-1 and TRBJ2-1; the match to TRBD2 covers 13 bases. The CDR3 is made up of 14 amino acids. CDR1 is SQVTM and CDR2 is ANQGSEA in the germline V gene. This CDR3 is CGGQGLAGVGEQFF. The DNA of the CDR3 is TGTGGCGGGCAAGGACTAGCGGGGGTAGGTGAGCAGTTCTTC.

This clonotype was detected once. One end of the junction fails to match germline, which may point to a read error. The chain carries TRBV11-2 and TRBJ2-7; possibly TRBD1 or TRBD2 for D (6 bases each). CDR3 length: 12 residues. CDR1 SGHAT and CDR2 FQNNGV come from the germline V gene. CDR3 in amino acids: CAGSPGGYEYYF. CDR3 coding DNA: TGTGCCGGCAGTCCCGGGGGCTACGAGTATTACTTC.

Regarding this clonotype: At one of its ends the junction is not consistent with the germline gene, which may arise from a read error. This chain connects TRBV5-4 to TRBJ1-5, with D perhaps matching TRBD1 (5 bases). Germline values: CDR1 SGHNT, CDR2 YYREEE (reference sequence). The CDR3 contains 15 residues. This chain's CDR3 is CAGSMRGGGNQPQHF. In DNA, the CDR3 is TGTGCCGGCAGCATGCGAGGAGGGGGCAATCAGCCCCAGCATTTT.

The chain uses TRBV20-1 and TRBJ1-2; D remains ambiguous. There are 15 residues in the CDR3. V was pared by 0 bases and J by 6 bases, with 17 bases between. CDR1 DFQATT and CDR2 SNEGSKA come from the germline V gene (reference sequence). This CDR3 reads CSARDKRATSDGYTF. The CDR3 region has the DNA TGCAGTGCTAGAGATAAAAGGGCCACTAGCGATGGCTACACCTTC.

This clonotype has a single count. One end of the junction does not line up with germline, which may come from a read error. The chain links TRBV5-1 to TRBJ2-5, with 9 bases aligning to TRBD1. The CDR3 consists of 15 residues. Germline values: CDR1 SGHRS, CDR2 YFSETQ. CDR3 coding DNA: TGCGCCACCAGCCAGACAGGGGGAGAACAAGAGACTCAGTACTTC. Protein: CATSQTGGEQETQYF. Based on the CDR3 plus reference TRBV5-1 and TRBJ2-5, the full variable domain is KAGVTQTPRYLIKTRGQQVTLSCSPISGHRSVSWYQQTPGQGLQFLFEYFSETQRNKGNFPGRFSGRQFSNSRSEMNVSTLELGDSALYLCATSQTGGEQETQYFGPGTRLLVL.

Regarding this clonotype: A read error is likely, as this CDR3 ends without the conserved phenylalanine or tryptophan. V is TRBV12-3 or TRBV12-4 and J is TRBJ1-1, with no clear D. The CDR3 runs to 12 residues. CDR3 DNA sequence: TGTGCAAGCAGTCTTGAAGGAGACTCGGCTTTCTCT. Residues: CASSLEGDSAFS.

On this clonotype: An end of the junction does not agree with germline; a read error may underlie this. The rearrangement uses TRBV10-3 and TRBJ2-3, with TRBD1 identical over 8 bases. There are 15 residues in the CDR3. Germline CDR1 and CDR2: ENHRY and SYGVKD. This CDR3 is CAISAGRGHTDMQYF. DNA of the CDR3: TGTGCCATCAGTGCTGGCAGGGGGCACACAGATATGCAGTATTTT.

Points on this clonotype: This CDR3 fails to terminate in the conserved phenylalanine or tryptophan, so it likely reflects a read error. The limits of the CDR3 on the DNA are not certain, so only TCRdb's listed CDR3 is given. CDR3 protein: CASRGKRSYEHYS. The V gene is TRBV11-1, the J gene TRBJ2-7. The CDR3 sequence runs 13 residues, both termini included. Looked up from germline, CDR1 is SGHAT and CDR2 is FQDESV (reference sequence).